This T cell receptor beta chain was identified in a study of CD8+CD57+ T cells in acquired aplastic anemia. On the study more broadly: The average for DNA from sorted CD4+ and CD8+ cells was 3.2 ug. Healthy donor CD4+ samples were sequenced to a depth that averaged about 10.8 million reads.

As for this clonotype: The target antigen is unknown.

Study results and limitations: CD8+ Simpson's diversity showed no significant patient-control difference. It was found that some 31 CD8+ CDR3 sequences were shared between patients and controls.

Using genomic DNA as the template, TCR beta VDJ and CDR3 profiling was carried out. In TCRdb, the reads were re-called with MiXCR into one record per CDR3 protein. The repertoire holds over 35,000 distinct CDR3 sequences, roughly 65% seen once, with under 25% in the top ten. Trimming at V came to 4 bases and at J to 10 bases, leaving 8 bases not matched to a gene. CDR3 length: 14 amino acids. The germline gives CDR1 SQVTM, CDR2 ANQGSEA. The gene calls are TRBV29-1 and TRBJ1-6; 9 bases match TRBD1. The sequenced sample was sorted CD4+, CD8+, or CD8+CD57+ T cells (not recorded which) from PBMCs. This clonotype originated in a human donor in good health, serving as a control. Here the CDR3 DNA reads TGCAGCGTTGCTGACAGGGGGTTGGGGTCACCCCTCCACTTT. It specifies CSVADRGLGSPLHF.